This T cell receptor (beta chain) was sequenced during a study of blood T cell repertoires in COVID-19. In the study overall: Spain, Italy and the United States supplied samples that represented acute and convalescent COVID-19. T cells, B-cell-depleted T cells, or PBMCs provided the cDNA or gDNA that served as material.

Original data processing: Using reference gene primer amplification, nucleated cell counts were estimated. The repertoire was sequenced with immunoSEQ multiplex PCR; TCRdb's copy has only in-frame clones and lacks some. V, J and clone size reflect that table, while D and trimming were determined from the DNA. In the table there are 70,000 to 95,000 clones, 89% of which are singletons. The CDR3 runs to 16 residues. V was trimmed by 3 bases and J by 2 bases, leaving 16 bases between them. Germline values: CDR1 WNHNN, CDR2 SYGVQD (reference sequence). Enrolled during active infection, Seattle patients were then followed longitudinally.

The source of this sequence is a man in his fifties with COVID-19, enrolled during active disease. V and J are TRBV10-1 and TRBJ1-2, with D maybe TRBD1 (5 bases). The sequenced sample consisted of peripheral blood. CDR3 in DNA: TGCGCCAGCAGTGACCCAATACAGGATCGAAACTATGGCTACACCTTC. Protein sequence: CASSDPIQDRNYGYTF.